This paragraph reports one T cell receptor (beta chain). The specificity of this receptor is unknown. Nothing much larger sits one base from this clone, and base qualities are not available. Healthy HIV-negative adults with no recently reported acute infections or vaccinations were included as donors. Every donor was a Caucasian adult residing in Nashville, Tennessee, USA. CD4+ T cells were enriched through magnetic negative selection, after which naive cells were positively selected on CD45RA and the remaining negative fraction served as the memory subset. After blood collection by leukapheresis, PBMCs were isolated using Ficoll-Histopaque density gradient centrifugation and then cryopreserved in the vapor phase of liquid nitrogen. Analytical flow cytometry was used to check the purity and quantity of every magnetically sorted T cell population. Genomic DNA was isolated from each sorted fraction and quantified by UV absorbance on a Nanodrop 2000c.

These data belong to a study of shared clonotypes between healthy human individuals (dated by TCRdb to 2018 to 2021). Study-level background: The cohort included three men and a couple of women between 18 and 49 years of age. Per donor, three plates each were used for CD4 naive and CD4 memory, two for CD8 naive, and one for CD8 memory. The study deeply sequenced blood TCR repertoires of five healthy adults to estimate repertoire size and the extent of clonotype sharing between individuals. To increase sequencing depth and limit assay-specific biases, TCR repertoire library preparation and sequencing were carried out by different laboratories using diverse techniques. Each donor's leukapheresis produced roughly between about 0.8 and 8.9 billion PBMCs. The paper as a whole reports these results and caveats: Clonotypes shared by all four sorted-subset donors showed higher generation probabilities than non-shared clonotypes. Incomplete sequencing was indicated by rarefaction of sorted-subset datasets, despite the large sequencing depth. Across a handful of donors, approximately 5% of naive CD4, 3% to 3.5% of naive CD8, 2.3% of memory CD4, and around 0.4% of memory CD8 clonotypes were shared. Only blood was sampled, and tissue TCR repertoires likely differ from those in blood. Based on pairwise subsampling, the degree of clonotype sharing among donors was expected to be affected by sequencing depth. Larger estimated clonotype richness was generally found for naive subsets than for memory subsets. Because the study included only a small number of donors, the genetic and exposure-history diversity represented was limited.

The CDR3 sequence holds 16 residues, the cysteine and phenylalanine included. The only DNA kept is the CDR3, 48 bases in frame from the first base. As encoded in the germline V gene, CDR1 is SGHVS while CDR2 is FNYEAQ. V lost 1 base and J lost 1 base; the stretch between them is 10 bases long. TCR CDR3 regions were amplified from genomic DNA by multiplex PCR using the deep immunoSEQ assay. Genomic DNA extracted from each cell subset was distributed evenly over all wells of several immunoSEQ 96-well plates, and each plate served as one replicate. For sorted subsets, each replicate PCR was loaded with 200 to 250 ng genomic DNA, equivalent to 30,000 or so T cell genomes. The purified libraries were quantified using a Qubit 3.0 fluorometer, sized with a Bioanalyzer 2100, and then quantified again using the KAPA Library Quantification kit. Each immunoSEQ 96-well plate was sequenced on its own single-read 150-cycle Illumina NextSeq 550 flow cell. For the original study's pipeline: Because the immunoSEQ output held only junctional sequences and lacked quality scores, the filtering could not match the filtering applied to full-length reads. To assign V/J genes and CDR3, sequences were annotated against IMGT germline references using PyIR, a Python wrapper for IgBLAST v1.9. Reads with weak V/J assignments (E-value above 1e-6), missing CDR3, stop codons, out-of-frame junctions, or ambiguous translated residues were removed. V3J clonotypes were defined by identical inferred V gene, J gene, and CDR3 amino acid sequence. The percentage overlap between two repertoires was calculated by dividing the number of shared unique clonotypes by the size of the smaller repertoire. Three approaches were used to assess repertoire richness: RTK rarefaction, the Chao1 estimator, and Recon v2.1 estimates of unobserved clonotypes. For all TCRbeta clonotypes obtained by the gDNA method from a handful of donors, generation probabilities were computed with OLGA. TCRdb holds this immuneACCESS table with in-frame rearrangements only. Some clones are missing; in checked studies, unresolved V genes explain under half, and the rest has no known cause. The D gene and trimming were derived from the DNA, and the V and J assignments and clone size from that table. Present in this sample are 2,100,000 or so clones, nearly 97% of which were seen just once. Roughly 0.13% of the sample belongs to the ten largest clones.

The receptor was derived from a man between 18 and 35 years old in good health. In this chain, TRBV7-6 is recombined with TRBJ2-2; TRBD1 could be the D gene, as 6 bases match. The sequenced sample was naive CD4+ T cells sorted from blood. In light of the paper, this sample's cell subset or site label describes: CD45RA+ positively selected. In nucleotide form, the sequence is TGTGCCAGCAGCTTAGTTACAGGGATGAACACCGGGGAGCTGTTTTTT. The translation is CASSLVTGMNTGELFF.